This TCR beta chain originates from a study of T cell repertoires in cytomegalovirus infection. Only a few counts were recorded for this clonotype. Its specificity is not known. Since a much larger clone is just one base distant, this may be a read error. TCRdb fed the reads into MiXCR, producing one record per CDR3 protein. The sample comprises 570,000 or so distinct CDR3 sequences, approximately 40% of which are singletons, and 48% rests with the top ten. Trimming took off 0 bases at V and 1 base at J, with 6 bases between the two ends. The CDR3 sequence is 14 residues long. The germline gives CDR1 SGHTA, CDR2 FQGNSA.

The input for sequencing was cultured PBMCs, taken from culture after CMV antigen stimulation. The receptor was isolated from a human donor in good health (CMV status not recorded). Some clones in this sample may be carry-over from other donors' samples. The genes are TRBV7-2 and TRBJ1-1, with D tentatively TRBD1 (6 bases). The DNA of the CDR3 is TGTGCCAGCAGCTTAGCGACAGGGAACACTGAAGCTTTCTTT. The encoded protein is CASSLATGNTEAFF.